The rows below give T cell receptor beta chains drawn from one sample of a study of OX40 agonist ivuxolimab in advanced cancers. This table comes from immunoSEQ multiplex PCR, and its TCRdb copy is limited to in-frame clones, with some not included. This sample yields about 79,000 clones, of which about 85% are seen a single time; 3% to 4.5% belongs to the top ten. The sequencing used CD4+ or CD8+ T cells sorted from blood, collected in a trial of the OX40 agonist ivuxolimab. Every receptor here comes from an adult with an advanced solid tumor such as melanoma, head and neck, liver or kidney cancer. CDR3s include the opening cysteine and the closing phenylalanine or tryptophan. A D gene is named only where the DNA matches it firmly. Clone size is shown for a subset of rows, as once, few, many or a class of expanded clone.

D: TRBD1
J: TRBJ1-5
size: -
length: 17
V: TRBV2
DNA: TGTGCCAGCAGTGATCGACAGGGGTGGTATAGCAATCAGCCCCAGCATTTT
CDR3: CASSDRQGWYSNQPQHF

D: TRBD1
J: TRBJ1-3
size: -
length: 16
V: TRBV5-1
DNA: TGCGCCAGCAGCCAGCCTGAGACAGGGGTTGGAAACACCATATATTTT
CDR3: CASSQPETGVGNTIYF

D: -
J: TRBJ1-2
size: -
length: 11
V: TRBV25-1
DNA: TGTGCCAGTGGGGGTAGTTATGGCTACACCTTC
CDR3: CASGGSYGYTF

D: -
J: TRBJ2-7
size: -
length: 14
V: TRBV4-3
DNA: TGCGCCAGCAGCCCCGAGACTAGATCCTACGAGCAGTACTTC
CDR3: CASSPETRSYEQYF

D: -
J: TRBJ2-7
size: -
length: 13
V: TRBV27
DNA: TGTGCCAGCAGTTCTCGGAAAATTGTCGAGCAGTACTTC
CDR3: CASSSRKIVEQYF

D: -
J: TRBJ1-5
size: -
length: 13
V: TRBV7-9
DNA: TGTGCCAGCAGCCCCCGGACAGATCAGCCCCAGCATTTT
CDR3: CASSPRTDQPQHF

D: -
J: TRBJ2-3
size: -
length: 17
V: TRBV11-3
DNA: TGTGCCAGCAGCTTAGGGAAAGGGCGGGATAGCACAGATACGCAGTATTTT
CDR3: CASSLGKGRDSTDTQYF

D: -
J: TRBJ2-1
size: -
length: 14
V: TRBV7-8
DNA: TGTGCCAGCAGCTTAGCTCCTGGGAGGAATGAGCAGTTCTTC
CDR3: CASSLAPGRNEQFF

D: -
J: TRBJ2-7
size: -
length: 14
V: TRBV28
DNA: TGTGCCAGCAGACCCTTCAGGGGATCCTACGAGCAGTACTTC
CDR3: CASRPFRGSYEQYF

D: -
J: TRBJ1-2
size: -
length: 12
V: TRBV5-8
DNA: TGTGCCAGCAGGACAGGAAACTATGGCTACACCTTC
CDR3: CASRTGNYGYTF

D: -
J: TRBJ1-2
size: -
length: 12
V: TRBV28
DNA: TGTGCCAGCAGTTTGCGACACAGGGAAATCTTCTTC
CDR3: CASSLRHREIFF

D: -
J: TRBJ2-2
size: -
length: 14
V: TRBV30
DNA: TGTGCCTGGAGTGTCGGGCCTAACACCGGGGAGCTGTTTTTT
CDR3: CAWSVGPNTGELFF

D: -
J: TRBJ1-1
size: -
length: 14
V: TRBV28
DNA: TGTGCCAGCAGTTTGCAGACAATGAACACTGAAGCTTTCTTT
CDR3: CASSLQTMNTEAFF

D: TRBD2
J: TRBJ2-1
size: -
length: 13
V: TRBV2
DNA: TGTGCCAGCAGGCTAGCGGCAAACAATGAGCAGTTCTTC
CDR3: CASRLAANNEQFF

D: -
J: TRBJ2-2
size: -
length: 15
V: TRBV5-1
DNA: TGCGCCAGCTTATACAATCCTGCGAACACCGGGGAGCTGTTTTTT
CDR3: CASLYNPANTGELFF

D: -
J: TRBJ1-1
size: -
length: 14
V: TRBV19
DNA: TGTGCCAGTAGTATAGTTACAGGTGGTCCTGAAGCTTTCTTT
CDR3: CASSIVTGGPEAFF

D: -
J: TRBJ2-3
size: -
length: 13
V: TRBV4-1
DNA: TGCGCCAGCAGCCACCCTAGGGAAGATACGCAGTATTTT
CDR3: CASSHPREDTQYF

D: -
J: TRBJ2-7
size: once
length: 14
V: TRBV19
DNA: TGTGCCAGTAGTTGGGCGGGAAGCTCCTACGAGCAGTACTTC
CDR3: CASSWAGSSYEQYF

D: -
J: TRBJ2-2
size: -
length: 18
V: TRBV7-7
DNA: TGTGCTAGCAGCCCCCTTGGGAGCGGATTCACGCTTACCGGGGAGCTGTTTTTT
CDR3: CASSPLGSGFTLTGELFF

D: -
J: TRBJ1-1
size: -
length: 13
V: TRBV29-1
DNA: TGCAGCGTTGGACATGCGAGGGATCGGACCACTTTCTTT
CDR3: CSVGHARDRTTFF

D: -
J: TRBJ2-1
size: few
length: 16
V: TRBV21-1
DNA: TGTGCCAGCAGCAGAGGGGCTAGCGGGAGGCGGGGTGAGCAGTTCTTC
CDR3: CASSRGASGRRGEQFF

D: TRBD2
J: TRBJ2-3
size: -
length: 16
V: TRBV11-1
DNA: TGTGCCAGCAGCTTAGTAAATGCGGGAGCCGAAGATACGCAGTATTTT
CDR3: CASSLVNAGAEDTQYF

D: -
J: TRBJ2-1
size: -
length: 14
V: TRBV7-6
DNA: TGTGCCAGCAGCTTAACAAGGTTCGAGGATGAGCAGTTCTTC
CDR3: CASSLTRFEDEQFF

D: -
J: TRBJ1-5
size: -
length: 15
V: TRBV6-5
DNA: TGTGCCAGCCGGGGGCCCTACCTTAGCAATCAGCCCCAGCATTTT
CDR3: CASRGPYLSNQPQHF

D: -
J: TRBJ2-7
size: -
length: 11
V: TRBV5-6
DNA: TGTGCCAGCAGGTCGTACTACGAGCAGTACTTC
CDR3: CASRSYYEQYF

D: TRBD1
J: TRBJ1-5
size: -
length: 15
V: TRBV2
DNA: TGTGCCAGCAGTGCCGGGACAGTGAGCAATCAGCCCCAGCATTTT
CDR3: CASSAGTVSNQPQHF

D: TRBD1
J: TRBJ1-1
size: -
length: 14
V: TRBV4-2
DNA: TGTGCCAGCAGCCAAGAGGGTCTGACAGGGGAAGCTTTCTTT
CDR3: CASSQEGLTGEAFF

D: -
J: TRBJ2-2
size: -
length: 15
V: TRBV6-5
DNA: TGTGCCAGCACCGCCGGAGGGGCACTCGCCGGGGAGCTGTTTTTT
CDR3: CASTAGGALAGELFF

D: TRBD2
J: TRBJ2-1
size: -
length: 15
V: TRBV5-1
DNA: TGCGCCAGCAGCCACGGGACTAGCGCATCAAATGAGCAGTTCTTC
CDR3: CASSHGTSASNEQFF

D: -
J: TRBJ2-7
size: -
length: 14
V: TRBV27
DNA: TGTGCCAGCAGTTTAGAGGGAGCGACCTACGAGCAGTACTTC
CDR3: CASSLEGATYEQYF

D: TRBD1
J: TRBJ2-7
size: -
length: 14
V: TRBV28
DNA: TGTGCCAGCACCCTGGGGCAGGGGGTATACGAGCAGTACTTC
CDR3: CASTLGQGVYEQYF

D: TRBD1
J: TRBJ1-2
size: -
length: 14
V: TRBV9
DNA: TGTGCCAGCAGCTTGACAGGGTTGAACTATGGCTACACCTTC
CDR3: CASSLTGLNYGYTF

D: TRBD2
J: TRBJ2-2
size: -
length: 16
V: TRBV5-4
DNA: TGTGCCAGCAGCTTAGGGGTAGCGGGAGTCGACGGGGAGCTGTTTTTT
CDR3: CASSLGVAGVDGELFF

D: TRBD2
J: TRBJ2-7
size: -
length: 22
V: TRBV12-5
DNA: TGTGCTAGTGGTTTGGTGGCAAGGTGGACTAGCGGGACTTCCCCCCATCCGAGGGAGCAGTACTTC
CDR3: CASGLVARWTSGTSPHPREQYF

D: -
J: TRBJ2-3
size: once
length: 13
V: TRBV15
DNA: TGTGCCACCAGCAGCCACAGCACAGATACGCAGTATTTT
CDR3: CATSSHSTDTQYF

D: -
J: TRBJ1-2
size: -
length: 17
V: TRBV5-4
DNA: TGTGCCAGCAGCTCCCCCCCCGGGGGGAGTGGGGCCCTTGGCTACACCTTC
CDR3: CASSSPPGGSGALGYTF

D: TRBD1
J: TRBJ1-1
size: -
length: 16
V: TRBV30
DNA: TGTGCCTGGAGTTCCGGGACAGGGAGGGTTGGCACTGAAGCTTTCTTT
CDR3: CAWSSGTGRVGTEAFF

D: -
J: TRBJ2-3
size: -
length: 14
V: TRBV13
DNA: TGTGCCAGCAGCTTAGAGGGGGGCACAGATACGCAGTATTTT
CDR3: CASSLEGGTDTQYF

D: TRBD2
J: TRBJ2-7
size: once
length: 16
V: TRBV7-9
DNA: TGTGCCAGCAGCGGAGCGGGAGGGACTGGAGTTTACGAGCAGTACTTC
CDR3: CASSGAGGTGVYEQYF

D: TRBD1
J: TRBJ1-2
size: few
length: 13
V: TRBV6-5
DNA: TGTGCCAGCAGTACCGGGACAGGGGGCGGCTACACCTTC
CDR3: CASSTGTGGGYTF

D: -
J: TRBJ2-5
size: -
length: 13
V: TRBV5-4
DNA: TGTGCCAGCAGCTTCGGGATTGCAAGGCCCGAGTACTTC
CDR3: CASSFGIARPEYF

D: -
J: TRBJ2-1
size: -
length: 11
V: TRBV2
DNA: TGTGCCAGCAGCCCCCTGAGAGAGCAGTTCTTC
CDR3: CASSPLREQFF

D: -
J: TRBJ2-1
size: -
length: 12
V: TRBV2
DNA: TGTGCCAGCAGTGAAGCAGACTCTGAGCAGTTCTTC
CDR3: CASSEADSEQFF

D: -
J: TRBJ1-5
size: -
length: 15
V: TRBV5-1
DNA: TGCGCCAGCAGCTTGGCTGGGGTTGAATCTCAGCCCCAGCATTTT
CDR3: CASSLAGVESQPQHF

D: TRBD2
J: TRBJ2-1
size: -
length: 15
V: TRBV9
DNA: TGTGCCAGCAGCGTAGTGGGGACTATTGACAATGAGCAGTTCTTC
CDR3: CASSVVGTIDNEQFF

D: -
J: TRBJ2-5
size: -
length: 11
V: TRBV7-9
DNA: TGTGCCAGCAGCTTAGCTGAGACCCAGTACTTC
CDR3: CASSLAETQYF

D: -
J: TRBJ1-2
size: -
length: 14
V: TRBV29-1
DNA: TGCAGCGTTGAGGGGGCGAATCCCCTCTATGGCTACACCTTC
CDR3: CSVEGANPLYGYTF

D: -
J: TRBJ2-3
size: -
length: 13
V: TRBV7-2
DNA: TGTGCCAGCAGCTTACTACTCCGGGATACGCAGTATTTT
CDR3: CASSLLLRDTQYF

D: -
J: TRBJ2-7
size: once
length: 16
V: TRBV4-3
DNA: TGCGCCAGCAGCCAAAACCCGGGGACGGGGGTGGACGAGCAGTACTTC
CDR3: CASSQNPGTGVDEQYF

D: -
J: TRBJ2-7
size: -
length: 11
V: TRBV28
DNA: TGTGCCAGCAGCTCCCGCTACGAGCAGTACTTC
CDR3: CASSSRYEQYF

D: -
J: TRBJ2-2
size: -
length: 12
V: TRBV21-1
DNA: TGTGCCAGCGGGGTGGGGTCCGGGGAGCTGTTTTTT
CDR3: CASGVGSGELFF

D: TRBD1
J: TRBJ2-2
size: -
length: 15
V: TRBV18
DNA: TGTGCCAGCTCACGGACAGGGACGAACACCGGGGAGCTGTTTTTT
CDR3: CASSRTGTNTGELFF

D: -
J: TRBJ2-7
size: -
length: 15
V: TRBV9
DNA: TGTGCCAGCAGCGTAGGAGTCTCAGCATCCTACGAGCAGTACTTC
CDR3: CASSVGVSASYEQYF

D: TRBD1
J: TRBJ2-7
size: -
length: 15
V: TRBV15
DNA: TGTGCCACCAGCCGTACCCGGGACAGGGGAAACGAGCAGTACTTC
CDR3: CATSRTRDRGNEQYF

D: -
J: TRBJ2-7
size: -
length: 15
V: TRBV2
DNA: TGTGCCAGCAGCGGCTCACTAGTATCGTCCTACGAGCAGTACTTC
CDR3: CASSGSLVSSYEQYF

D: TRBD2
J: TRBJ2-7
size: -
length: 19
V: TRBV18
DNA: TGTGCCAGCTCCCCCGCTGCGGGACTACCTACTATCACAACCTACGAGCAGTACTTC
CDR3: CASSPAAGLPTITTYEQYF

D: TRBD1
J: TRBJ1-1
size: -
length: 15
V: TRBV15
DNA: TGTGCCACCAGCAGGGCGACAGGGTCGAACACTGAAGCTTTCTTT
CDR3: CATSRATGSNTEAFF

D: -
J: TRBJ2-5
size: -
length: 16
V: TRBV7-9
DNA: TGTGCCAGCAGCCAAACTACAGGGAGGTTCGTCGGGACCCAGTACTTC
CDR3: CASSQTTGRFVGTQYF

D: -
J: TRBJ2-1
size: -
length: 16
V: TRBV6-1
DNA: TGTGCCAGCAGTGAATATACAAGGAGCTCCTACAATGAGCAGTTCTTC
CDR3: CASSEYTRSSYNEQFF

D: -
J: TRBJ1-2
size: few
length: 12
V: TRBV30
DNA: TGTGCCTGGAGTGTTGGTACAGGGATGCACACCTTC
CDR3: CAWSVGTGMHTF